This TCR beta chain was documented in a study of early T cells in non-severe SARS-CoV-2 infection. As for the study in general: The study sequenced bulk RNA from unsorted whole blood, with chains unpaired. Study-wide findings and caveats: Sequences matched to VDJdb favored anti-spike CD8 responses, while private and CD4 specificities were missed.

Each single cDNA molecule received a unique molecular identifier. Using its own MiXCR run on the 5' RACE reads, TCRdb lists one record per CDR3 protein. The data contain 50,000 to 75,000 distinct CDR3 sequences, approximately 6.1% of them singletons. Note on this clonotype: The antigen is unknown.

V gave up 3 bases and J gave up 5 bases, with 8 bases separating them. CDR1 and CDR2 from the germline V gene are SQVTM and ANQGSEA. The CDR3 runs 12 residues. The sequencing used whole blood, collected at baseline. This TCR was recovered from an adult who was a healthcare worker with PCR-confirmed SARS-CoV-2 infection or an uninfected control (not recorded which). The rearrangement uses TRBV29-1 and TRBJ2-1; no clear D. The chain's CDR3 is CSVDFWDNEQFF. The CDR3 coding sequence is TGCAGCGTTGACTTTTGGGACAATGAGCAGTTCTTC.